The 22 T cell receptor beta chains in this list originate from one sample, sequenced in a study of blood T cells in healthy people across ages. Together with a sample-barcoded 5' primer, a J-beta primer mix was included in a second PCR lasting roughly 6 to 12 cycles. Via MiXCR, TCRdb re-called the 5' RACE reads, giving one row per CDR3 protein. The sample includes over 1.5 million distinct CDR3 sequences, around half of them seen just once. Sequenced material: blood. The receptors derive from a woman in her thirties or forties in good health.

The chain is built from TRBV2 and TRBJ2-7, with D possibly being TRBD1 (6 bases). Germline values: CDR1 SNHLY, CDR2 FYNNEI. CDR3 length: 13 amino acids. V was trimmed by 7 bases and J by 1 base, leaving 11 bases between them. CDR3 DNA: TGTGCCAGCAACGGACAGAATTCCTACGAGCAGTACTTC. Protein: CASNGQNSYEQYF.

This clonotype occurred a few times. The chain carries TRBV27 and TRBJ2-4; D unresolved. The J call could be wrong; TRBJ2-7 is a better fit for the DNA end. This CDR3 is built from 11 residues. Germline V gene lookup returns CDR1 MNHEY and CDR2 SMNVEV (reference sequence). In DNA form, the CDR3 reads TGTGCCAGCACCAATAACTACGAGCAGTACTTC. It translates to CASTNNYEQYF.

The J gene is TRBJ2-4, the V gene TRBV29-1; perhaps TRBD2 as D (6 bases). The DNA end is more similar to TRBJ2-7, so the J call may be wrong. In germline, CDR1 is SQVTM, CDR2 ANQGSEA. The CDR3 covers 13 residues. The CDR3 DNA reads TGCAGCGTTTCGGGCGGGGCGAACGACGAGCAGTACTTC. Its translation: CSVSGGANDEQYF.

The chain recombines TRBV19 with TRBJ1-5; TRBD1 agrees at 9 bases. Germline lookup yields CDR1 LNHDA and CDR2 SQIVND (reference sequence). This CDR3 contains 16 residues. With V trimmed by 8 bases and J by 7 bases, 15 bases remained unmatched. CDR3 nucleotides: TGTGCCAGTCACAAGACAGGACAGGGGCTGTACCAGCCCCAGCATTTT. The encoded protein is CASHKTGQGLYQPQHF.

Concerning this clonotype: The final CDR3 position lacks the conserved phenylalanine or tryptophan, pointing to a likely read error. V and J are TRBV4-1 and TRBJ2-1, with 10 bases aligning to TRBD2. The CDR3 runs 17 residues. The germline V gene has CDR1 MGHRA and CDR2 YSYEKL. V lost 0 bases and J lost 4; bases outside the gene matches: 6. In DNA, the CDR3 is TGCGCCAGCAGCCAAGAAGAGGTAGCGGGGGGTTACAATGAGCAGTTCTCC. Its translation is CASSQEEVAGGYNEQFS.

This sequence joins TRBV9 and TRBJ2-1, with unresolved D. Trimming removed 3 bases at V and 7 bases at J, with 8 bases between. The CDR3 totals 12 residues. Germline loops: CDR1 SGDLS, CDR2 YYNGEE. The CDR3 spells CASSACMNEQFF. The CDR3 coding sequence is TGTGCCAGCAGCGCATGCATGAATGAGCAGTTCTTC.

There are a few counts of this clonotype. V gene TRBV20-1 combines with J gene TRBJ2-5; weak D call: TRBD1 (6 bases). Germline loops: CDR1 DFQATT, CDR2 SNEGSKA (reference sequence). Trimming took off 5 bases at V and 1 base at J, with 11 bases between the two ends. This CDR3 has 13 residues. The CDR3 reads CSAYRDTQETQYF. In DNA, the CDR3 is TGCAGTGCTTATAGGGACACCCAAGAGACCCAGTACTTC.

The CDR3 DNA reads TGTGCCAGCAGCTCCGGGAGCAACAATGAGCAGTTCTTC. Its translation is CASSSGSNNEQFF. The genes are TRBV7-3 and TRBJ2-1, with D possibly TRBD2 on 6 matching bases. Germline CDR1 is SGHTA and CDR2 is FQGTGA. The CDR3 length is 13 residues. Deletions cut 4 bases from V and 5 bases from J, with 9 bases between.

This clonotype was found once. The gene calls are TRBV5-1 and TRBJ1-1; TRBD1 matches at 12 bases. With 4 bases clipped from V and 2 bases from J, the junction kept 12 bases outside the gene matches. The CDR3 runs 18 residues. In germline, CDR1 is SGHRS, CDR2 YFSETQ. The CDR3 region is CASSVTGTGGAQNTEAFF. In DNA, the CDR3 is TGCGCCAGCAGCGTCACAGGGACAGGGGGCGCCCAAAACACTGAAGCTTTCTTT.

DNA of the CDR3: TGTGCCAGCAGCCAACTAGGACTTACCTCATTGGGCTACAATGAGCAGTTCTTC. The encoded protein is CASSQLGLTSLGYNEQFF. The V gene is TRBV14, the J gene TRBJ2-1; D is perhaps TRBD2 (5 bases). The CDR3 contains 18 residues. Germline V gives CDR1 SGHDN, CDR2 FVKESK. Trimming pared 2 bases from V and 3 bases from J, leaving 20 bases between.

In regard to this clonotype: Relative to the germline gene, one junction end is altered; a read error may explain this. The chain is built from TRBV20-1 and TRBJ1-2; TRBD1 might be the D (6 bases). The CDR3 has 14 amino acids. Germline CDR1 is DFQATT and CDR2 is SNEGSKA (reference sequence). As DNA, the CDR3 is TGCAGAGCTAGAGAAGGGGGGGTTGGGAGAGGCTACACCTTC. It encodes CRAREGGVGRGYTF.

This clonotype was found a few times. This sequence joins TRBV7-2 and TRBJ2-3, with 7 positions matching TRBD2. The V gene's germline CDR1 is SGHTA and CDR2 FQGNSA. This CDR3 contains 14 residues. J gave up 7 bases and V 5 bases, and 9 bases lay outside the gene matches. The CDR3 nucleotides are TGTGCCAGCAGCCCCAGACTAGCCTTGAATACGCAGTATTTT. The encoded protein is CASSPRLALNTQYF.

The genes are TRBV5-1 and TRBJ2-7; D not resolved. V lost 2 bases, J lost 0 bases, and 12 bases lay in between. The CDR3 contains 15 residues. From germline, CDR1 is SGHRS and CDR2 YFSETQ. The CDR3 here is CASSFGAANSYEQYF. CDR3 in DNA: TGCGCCAGCAGCTTCGGCGCGGCTAACTCCTACGAGCAGTACTTC.

There are a few counts of this clonotype. The chain joins TRBV7-3 to TRBJ1-2, with 8 bases identical to TRBD1. Germline V gene sequence: CDR1 SGHTA, CDR2 FQGTGA. Unmatched junction bases numbered 5, after V lost 5 bases and J lost 6 bases. CDR3 length: 13 amino acids. CDR3 bases: TGTGCCAGCAGCCCCGGGACAGGACATGGCTACACCTTC. Translating gives CASSPGTGHGYTF.

The sample holds a few counts of this clonotype. One end of the junction fails to match germline, which may point to a read error. The DNA of the CDR3 is TGCGCCAGTAGCCAAGCAATGGGGGTCTACGAGCAGTACTTC. This sequence encodes CASSQAMGVYEQYF. The rearrangement links TRBV4-3 to TRBJ2-4; TRBD1 or TRBD2 may be the D gene (5 bases each). The tail of the sequence fits TRBJ2-7 better, so the J call may be wrong. This CDR3 is 14 amino acids long. Germline-derived CDR1 and CDR2 are LGHNA and YSLEER.

The V and J genes are TRBV7-2 and TRBJ2-5; TRBD2 matches 10 bases. The CDR3 covers 19 residues. Germline V lookup: CDR1 SGHTA, CDR2 FQGNSA. V was clipped by 1 base and J by 4 bases; unmatched bases: 15. This chain's CDR3 is CASSLEALVSAGGRETQYF. CDR3 nucleotide sequence: TGTGCCAGCAGCTTAGAGGCCTTAGTGTCAGCGGGGGGGCGAGAGACCCAGTACTTC. Full variable domain (outside the CDR3, taken from reference TRBV7-2 and TRBJ2-5): GAGVSQSPSNKVTEKGKDVELRCDPISGHTALYWYRQSLGQGLEFLIYFQGNSAPDKSGLPSDRFSAERTGGSVSTLTIQRTQQEDSAVYLCASSLEALVSAGGRETQYFGPGTRLLVL.

This clonotype occurred many times. The chain joins TRBV7-9 to TRBJ2-6; D is perhaps TRBD1 (6 bases). V was shortened by 11 bases and J by 2 bases, with 16 bases between the two germline ends. The CDR3 covers 15 residues. Germline V gene sequence: CDR1 SEHNR, CDR2 FQNEAQ (reference sequence). Here the CDR3 reads CASRDNSAGANVLTF. In DNA, the CDR3 is TGTGCCTCACGGGACAACTCAGCTGGGGCCAACGTCCTGACTTTC.

This chain joins TRBV2 and TRBJ2-3, with TRBD2 matching 8 bases. CDR3 length equals 13 residues. Germline values: CDR1 SNHLY, CDR2 FYNNEI. The CDR3: CAQRERATDTQYF. The CDR3 nucleotides are TGTGCTCAGCGGGAGCGGGCCACAGATACGCAGTATTTT.

The chain uses TRBV10-3 and TRBJ2-5; D is perhaps TRBD2 (5 bases). CDR3 length: 14 amino acids. The V end was cut by 6 bases, the J end by 0 bases, with 11 bases between. The germline V gene encodes CDR1 ENHRY and CDR2 SYGVKD. The CDR3 DNA reads TGTGCCATCAGAGAGGGCCCGTACCAAGAGACCCAGTACTTC. Protein: CAIREGPYQETQYF.

The chain is built from TRBV4-3 and TRBJ1-4; 11 bases match TRBD1. V lost 4 bases to trimming and J lost 8 bases; unmatched junction nucleotides: 6. The CDR3 totals 15 residues. Germline V gene lookup returns CDR1 LGHNA and CDR2 YSLEER. DNA of the CDR3: TGCGCCAGCAGCCGGGAGGACAGGGGGCGAGAAAAACTGTTTTTT. Residues: CASSREDRGREKLFF.

V is TRBV24-1 and J is TRBJ2-3, with 12 nucleotides matching TRBD2. The CDR3 spans 15 residues. V shed 7 bases and J 3 bases; nucleotides not matched to a gene: 4. Germline V gives CDR1 KGHDR, CDR2 SFDVKD. CDR3 in DNA: TGTGCCACCAGCCCGACTAGCGGGGGAACAGATACGCAGTATTTT. Translating gives CATSPTSGGTDTQYF.

V gene TRBV29-1 combines with J gene TRBJ2-7; the match to TRBD2 covers 14 bases. CDR1 is SQVTM and CDR2 is ANQGSEA in the germline V gene. V was clipped by 3 bases and J by 7 bases; unmatched bases: 5. This CDR3 has 14 residues. The DNA for the CDR3 is TGCAGCGTTGATGAGGGACTAGCGGGAGTTGAGCAGTACTTC. It specifies CSVDEGLAGVEQYF.